This TCR beta chain was observed in a study of CD4+ T cells in melanoma. Study-wide results and limits: A reported correlation linked neoantigen-specific CD4+ T cells to CD8+, macrophage and B cell function. Diverse differentiation states were reported for melanoma neoantigen-specific CD4+ T cells.

Clones were sequenced by immunoSEQ multiplex PCR, and TCRdb holds only the in-frame ones, with some missing. This sample has fewer than 20,000 clones, with roughly four fifths found just once. Turning to this clone: Its antigen remains unidentified.

Germline CDR1 is SGDLS and CDR2 is YYNGEE. The germline V and J ends were trimmed by 4 bases and 1 base, with 23 bases remaining between them. The CDR3 loop spans 18 amino acids. The sequence was obtained from a human donor with melanoma. Material: cells from a culture (not recorded whether cultured in vitro). This rearrangement joins TRBV9 to TRBJ1-1; D unresolved. The CDR3 sequence is CASSIDPTRGTQNTEAFF. As DNA, the CDR3 is TGTGCCAGCAGCATCGACCCAACTAGAGGCACCCAGAACACTGAAGCTTTCTTT.